The rows below give T cell receptor beta chains drawn from one sample of a study of blood T cells in healthy people across ages. From the 5' RACE reads, TCRdb called clonotypes with MiXCR, one entry per CDR3 protein. The profile covers fewer than 600,000 distinct CDR3 sequences, with about 29% appearing a single time and approximately 3.6% taken by the ten largest. The data also belong to a second study, concerning T cells of mothers and their children.

Sequencing was performed on blood. Receptors were obtained from a boy between 2 and 15 years old in good health. CDR3s include the opening cysteine and the closing phenylalanine or tryptophan. The D gene is left open where the match is weak. Some rows mark clone size as missing; the rest say once, few, many or name a class of expanded clone.

TRBV6-6	NA	NA	TRBJ2-5	TGTGCCAGCAGTTACTCGCTTCTGGCTAGCGCTAAAGAGACCCAGTACTTC	CASSYSLLASAKETQYF
TRBV3-1	NA	few	TRBJ1-1	TGTGCCCGGAGCGGGGAGTACACTGAAGCTTTCTTT	CARSGEYTEAFF
TRBV5-1	TRBD1	few	TRBJ1-2	TGCGCCAGCAGCCCGGGACAGTCGATATATGGCTACACCTTC	CASSPGQSIYGYTF
TRBV4-2	NA	NA	TRBJ1-2	TGTGCCAGCAGCCACCGACAAGGCGAGGGCTATGGCTACACCTTC	CASSHRQGEGYGYTF
TRBV27	TRBD1	NA	TRBJ2-7	TGTGCCAGCAGTACCAGGACAGGGATCTACGAGCAGTACTTC	CASSTRTGIYEQYF
TRBV6-2/TRBV6-3	TRBD2	many	TRBJ2-3	TGTGCCAGCGGCGTAGGACTAGCGGGAGTCGATACGCAGTATTTT	CASGVGLAGVDTQYF
TRBV29-1	NA	few	TRBJ2-1	TGCAGCGTTGACCCCGATTATGAGCAGTTCTTC	CSVDPDYEQFF
TRBV20-1	TRBD1	NA	TRBJ2-1	TGCAGTGCTAGAGGAGGGAGGACAGGGGAACTTCTTTCTTACAATGAGCAGTTCTTC	CSARGGRTGELLSYNEQFF
TRBV6-5	NA	few	TRBJ2-1	TGTGCCAGCAGTTCCACCGGGGGGCCGACCTACAATGAGCAGTTCTTC	CASSSTGGPTYNEQFF
TRBV20-1	NA	few	TRBJ2-5	TGCAGTGCTAGGCACAGAGAAAAGGAGACCCAGTACTTC	CSARHREKETQYF
TRBV7-9	TRBD1	NA	TRBJ2-7	TGTGCCAGCAGCTCCCGGGACAGCTACGAGCAGTACTTC	CASSSRDSYEQYF
TRBV14	NA	few	TRBJ2-7	TGTGCCAGCAGCCAAGTTCGTTATTTTGAGCAGTACTTC	CASSQVRYFEQYF
TRBV3-1	TRBD1	few	TRBJ2-2	TGTGCCAGCAGTCCGACAGGGGCCCGGCCCGGGGAGCTGTTTTTT	CASSPTGARPGELFF
TRBV20-1	TRBD2	few	TRBJ2-7	TGCAGTGCGGTCCGGGACTACCCTAGGGGCGAGCAGTACTTC	CSAVRDYPRGEQYF
TRBV5-5	TRBD2	few	TRBJ2-5	TGTGCCAGCAGCTTGGTTCTAGCGGGCCTAAAGGTAGAGACCCAGTACTTC	CASSLVLAGLKVETQYF
TRBV28	TRBD1	NA	TRBJ1-4	TGTGCCAGCAGGATGACAGGGGGCGAAGAAAAACTGTTTTTT	CASRMTGGEEKLFF
TRBV11-2	NA	once	TRBJ2-6	TGTGCCAGCAGCTTAGAGCAGGCGTTGTGGCAGAAAAGCTCTGGGGCCAACGTCCTGACTTTC	CASSLEQALWQKSSGANVLTF